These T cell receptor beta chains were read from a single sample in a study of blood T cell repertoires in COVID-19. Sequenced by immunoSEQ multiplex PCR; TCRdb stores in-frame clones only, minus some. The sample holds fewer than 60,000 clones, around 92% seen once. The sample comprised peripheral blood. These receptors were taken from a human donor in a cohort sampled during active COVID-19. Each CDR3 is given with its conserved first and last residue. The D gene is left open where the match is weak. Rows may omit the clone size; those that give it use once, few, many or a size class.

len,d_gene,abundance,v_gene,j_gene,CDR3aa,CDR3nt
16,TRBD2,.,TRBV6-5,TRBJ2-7,CASSYSSGTVNYEQYF,TGTGCCAGCAGTTACTCCAGCGGGACGGTGAACTACGAGCAGTACTTC
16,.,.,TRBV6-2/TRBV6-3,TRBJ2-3,CASSEWARALADTQYF,TGTGCCAGCAGCGAATGGGCGAGGGCGCTGGCAGATACGCAGTATTTT
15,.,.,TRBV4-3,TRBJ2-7,CASSQNRDPSYEQYF,TGCGCCAGCAGCCAAAACAGGGACCCTTCCTACGAGCAGTACTTC
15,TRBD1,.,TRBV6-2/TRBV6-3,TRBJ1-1,CASSTQTGNLAEAFF,TGTGCCAGCAGTACCCAGACAGGGAATTTGGCTGAAGCTTTCTTT
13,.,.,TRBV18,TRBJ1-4,CASSPGAQEKLFF,TGTGCCAGCTCACCAGGAGCCCAGGAAAAACTGTTTTTT
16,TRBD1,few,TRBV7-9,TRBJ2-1,CASNSPGQEINNEQFF,TGTGCCAGCAACTCTCCGGGACAGGAGATTAACAATGAGCAGTTCTTC
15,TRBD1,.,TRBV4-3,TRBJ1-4,CASSRHRGWDEKLFF,TGCGCCAGCAGCCGCCACAGGGGTTGGGATGAAAAACTGTTTTTT
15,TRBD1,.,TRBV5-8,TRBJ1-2,CASSFRDRLNYGYTF,TGTGCCAGCAGTTTCCGGGACAGACTAAACTATGGCTACACCTTC
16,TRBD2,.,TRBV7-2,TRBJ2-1,CASSLVTGLAGGEQFF,TGTGCCAGCAGCTTAGTTACGGGACTAGCGGGGGGTGAGCAGTTCTTC
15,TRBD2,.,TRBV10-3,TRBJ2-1,CAISDPGGPYNEQFF,TGTGCCATCAGTGATCCGGGGGGGCCCTACAATGAGCAGTTCTTC
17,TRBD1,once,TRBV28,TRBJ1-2,CASSLIGRGLPNYGYTF,TGTGCCAGCAGTTTAATCGGCAGGGGGTTGCCTAACTATGGCTACACCTTC
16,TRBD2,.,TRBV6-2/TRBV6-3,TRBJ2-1,CASSYSTGGAVYEQFF,TGTGCCAGCAGTTACTCGACCGGGGGGGCCGTTTATGAGCAGTTCTTC
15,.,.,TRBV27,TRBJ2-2,CASSLVLDSGGELFF,TGTGCCAGCAGTTTGGTACTGGACTCGGGCGGGGAGCTGTTTTTT
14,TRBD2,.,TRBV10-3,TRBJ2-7,CAISESGAAYEQYF,TGTGCCATCAGTGAGAGCGGGGCGGCCTACGAGCAGTACTTC
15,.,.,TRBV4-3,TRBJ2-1,CASSQDAGAHNEQFF,TGCGCCAGCAGCCAAGACGCGGGGGCCCACAATGAGCAGTTCTTC
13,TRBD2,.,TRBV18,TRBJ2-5,CASSRGGPETQYF,TGTGCCAGCTCACGGGGGGGACCAGAGACCCAGTACTTC
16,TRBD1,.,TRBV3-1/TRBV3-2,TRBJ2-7,CASSALHRGSSYEQYF,TGTGCCAGCAGCGCACTACACAGGGGGAGCTCCTACGAGCAGTACTTC
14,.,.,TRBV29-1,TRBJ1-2,CSVLPLLANYGYTF,TGCAGCGTCCTCCCCCTCCTAGCTAACTATGGCTACACCTTC
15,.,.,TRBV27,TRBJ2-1,CASSPTGMSYNEQFF,TGTGCCAGCAGTCCTACAGGGATGTCCTACAATGAGCAGTTCTTC
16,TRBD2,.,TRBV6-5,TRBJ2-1,CASSSTGTRGGNEQFF,TGTGCCAGCAGTTCGACCGGGACTAGAGGCGGCAATGAGCAGTTCTTC
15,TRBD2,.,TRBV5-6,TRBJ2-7,CASSPAGVPSYEQYF,TGTGCCAGCAGCCCCGCGGGGGTTCCTTCCTACGAGCAGTACTTC
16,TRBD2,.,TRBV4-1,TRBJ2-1,CASSQSPGTSGVEQFF,TGCGCCAGCAGCCAATCCCCCGGGACTAGCGGGGTGGAGCAGTTCTTC
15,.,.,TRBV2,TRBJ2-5,CASSRDDRQGETQYF,TGTGCCAGCAGTCGTGACGACAGGCAGGGGGAGACCCAGTACTTC
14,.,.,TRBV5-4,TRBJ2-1,CASSTQTGLGEQFF,TGTGCCAGCAGCACACAAACAGGTCTGGGTGAGCAGTTCTTC
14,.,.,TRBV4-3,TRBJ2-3,CASSQAPGIDTQYF,TGCGCCAGCAGCCAAGCCCCAGGGATAGATACGCAGTATTTT
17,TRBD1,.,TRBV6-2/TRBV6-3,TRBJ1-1,CASSYSSTGQVGTEAFF,TGTGCCAGCAGTTACTCGTCGACAGGGCAGGTAGGCACTGAAGCTTTCTTT
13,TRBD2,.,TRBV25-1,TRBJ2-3,CASSGAGGDTQYF,TGTGCCAGCAGTGGAGCGGGGGGAGATACGCAGTATTTT
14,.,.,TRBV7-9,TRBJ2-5,CASSPDRLLETQYF,TGTGCCAGCAGCCCCGACAGGTTGTTAGAGACCCAGTACTTC
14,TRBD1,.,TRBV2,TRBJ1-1,CAREGDRANTEAFF,TGTGCCAGAGAGGGGGACAGGGCGAACACTGAAGCTTTCTTT
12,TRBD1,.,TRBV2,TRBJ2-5,CASRGGAVTQYF,TGTGCCAGCAGAGGGGGCGCGGTAACCCAGTACTTC
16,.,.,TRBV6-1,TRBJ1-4,CASSDLRDTINEKLFF,TGTGCCAGCAGTGACCTTAGGGACACAATTAATGAAAAACTGTTTTTT
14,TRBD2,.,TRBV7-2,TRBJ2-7,CASLAGVRSPEQYF,TGTGCCAGCCTAGCGGGGGTTCGTTCACCCGAGCAGTACTTC